The clone carrying this T cell receptor (beta chain) was picked up one time. What it binds is not known. From blood CD8+ and CD4+ T cells, the TCR beta chain was sequenced. TEMRA cells were enriched by FACS, and CD4+ and CD8+ T cells were negatively isolated. The CDR3 spans 14 residues. V shed 4 bases and J 10 bases; nucleotides not matched to a gene: 12. Germline V CDR1 and CDR2: DFQATT, SNEGSKA (reference sequence). The data originate from a study of CD8 T cells in Susac syndrome. Overall study: Treatment at blood withdrawal was none, corticosteroids, or intravenous immunoglobulin alone in Susac syndrome patients. General study points: The CD4+ T cell repertoires in Susac syndrome were not clonally expanded.

The RNA, 0.5 to 1 ug, was put through reverse transcription using random hexamers. TCRdb called the immunoSEQ multiplex PCR reads again in MiXCR, with one record for every CDR3 protein. The table has 200,000 to 250,000 distinct CDR3 sequences, 94% seen once. Sequenced input: CD4+ T cells from PBMCs. The sequence was collected from a human donor with Susac syndrome. The J gene is TRBJ2-1, the V gene TRBV20-1; 8 bases are a match to TRBD2. The CDR3 DNA reads TGCAGTGCTATCGGTATACTAGCGGACTACGAGCAGTTCTTC. It yields the protein CSAIGILADYEQFF.